The clone carrying this TCR beta chain has only a few counts. Its antigen remains unknown. From germline, CDR1 is MNHNS and CDR2 SASEGT. This CDR3 is 15 amino acids long. The junction had 4 bases not matched to a gene; V was cut back by 5 bases and J by 2 bases. These data belong to a study of CD8 T cells in ankylosing spondylitis. MiXCR, run by TCRdb on the 5' RACE reads, gives a single entry per CDR3 protein. Among hundreds of thousands of distinct CDR3 sequences listed, around 20% were seen once. Study results and limitations: Matched ankylosing spondylitis synovial fluid reportedly showed significant enrichment of disease-linked clones. Roughly 8 highly homologous variants formed a TCR beta motif that appeared characteristic of ankylosing spondylitis blood.

The chain recombines TRBV6-1 with TRBJ2-5; 11 nucleotides align to TRBD1. This TCR was recovered from a male donor with ankylosing spondylitis. The source material was blood, either unsorted or a sorted T cell fraction (not recorded which). Here the CDR3 reads CASSRTGGRQETQYF. DNA for the CDR3: TGTGCCAGCAGTAGGACAGGGGGCAGGCAAGAGACCCAGTACTTC.